The next 21 T cell receptor beta chains were all read from a single sample in a study of blood T cell repertoires in COVID-19. Repertoires were generated with immunoSEQ multiplex PCR, while TCRdb's copy carries only in-frame clones and drops some. The sample records approximately 50,000 clones, roughly nine tenths being singletons. Sequenced input: peripheral blood. All receptors derive from a human donor in a cohort sampled during active COVID-19.

The chain carries TRBV5-4 and TRBJ1-1, with D uncertain. This CDR3 region has 15 residues. The ends were cut back, 2 bases at V and 2 bases at J, with 13 bases in the middle. Germline CDR1 and CDR2: SGHNT and YYREEE (reference sequence). CDR3 nucleotides: TGTGCCAGCAGCTTATCTCAGCGCCCTAACACTGAAGCTTTCTTT. Protein: CASSLSQRPNTEAFF.

V gene TRBV2 combines with J gene TRBJ1-2; 7 bases fit TRBD1. V shed 2 bases, J shed 2 bases, and the junction held 23 bases outside the gene matches. Germline CDR1 reads SNHLY; CDR2 reads FYNNEI. The length of the CDR3 is 21 residues. The CDR3, as DNA: TGTGCCAGCAGTGAATCGGCTAGAACAGTTTTCCGGGACAGACAGAACTATGGCTACACCTTC. Its protein product is CASSESARTVFRDRQNYGYTF.

The chain combines TRBV7-9 with TRBJ1-1, with D maybe TRBD1 (5 bases). The CDR3 loop spans 14 amino acids. The V gene lost 1 base and the J gene lost 5 bases, with 11 bases spanning the gap. Germline assignment: CDR1 SEHNR and CDR2 FQNEAQ (reference sequence). CDR3 nucleotide sequence: TGTGCCAGCAGCTTAGTAGGGGAGGGAACTGAAGCTTTCTTT. This sequence encodes CASSLVGEGTEAFF.

The rearrangement joins TRBV5-4 to TRBJ1-1; D gene ambiguous. Per germline, CDR1 SGHNT and CDR2 YYREEE (reference sequence). Trimming cost V 0 bases and J 0 bases, with 6 bases left between them. The CDR3 covers 14 residues. CDR3 amino acids: CASSLVPVNTEAFF. The CDR3 DNA reads as TGTGCCAGCAGCTTGGTTCCGGTGAACACTGAAGCTTTCTTT.

The chain combines TRBV7-3 with TRBJ2-1; D not certain. Germline assignment: CDR1 SGHTA and CDR2 FQGTGA. CDR3 length equals 14 residues. Deletions cut 3 bases from V and 2 bases from J, with 8 bases between. The CDR3 here is CASSFGFTYNEQFF. In DNA, the CDR3 is TGTGCCAGCAGCTTCGGTTTTACCTACAATGAGCAGTTCTTC.

The chain combines TRBV11-3 with TRBJ1-3, with TRBD1 matching over 12 bases. The trim removed 4 bases at V and 3 bases at J, leaving 4 bases unmatched. Germline assignment: CDR1 SGHNT and CDR2 YENEEA. The CDR3 runs to 16 residues. CDR3 loop: CASSSGQGAGGNTIYF. CDR3 DNA sequence: TGTGCCAGCAGCTCGGGACAGGGGGCAGGTGGAAACACCATATATTTT.

This chain's CDR3 is CASSLSGETQYF. CDR3 bases: TGTGCCAGCAGTTTATCCGGGGAGACCCAGTACTTC. The V gene is TRBV27, the J gene TRBJ2-5, with D uncertain. CDR1 and CDR2 from the germline V gene are MNHEY and SMNVEV (reference sequence). This CDR3 region has 12 residues. Trimming pared 0 bases from V and 5 bases from J, leaving 4 bases between.

On this clone: At one boundary the junction diverges from the germline segment, which might be a read error. The chain's CDR3 is CASSYGGRNYGHTF. CDR3 coding DNA: TGTGCCAGTAGTTACGGGGGACGGAACTATGGCCACACCTTC. The chain links TRBV19 to TRBJ1-2, with D tentatively TRBD1 (5 bases). The CDR3 loop spans 14 amino acids. Germline CDR1 is LNHDA and CDR2 is SQIVND (reference sequence).

V is TRBV5-6 and J is TRBJ2-1, with D perhaps TRBD2 (5 bases). The length of the CDR3 is 12 residues. CDR1 and CDR2 (germline): SGHDT, YYEEEE. Trimming left V 4 bases short and J 6 bases short, with 8 bases between. CDR3 nucleotides: TGTGCCAGCAGCGGAGGACGCAATGAGCAGTTCTTC. It is translated as CASSGGRNEQFF.

The chain carries TRBV3-1 (or the pseudogene TRBV3-2) and TRBJ1-1; 8 bases line up with TRBD1. This CDR3 is built from 13 residues. Trimming took 4 bases from V and 5 from J; bases not matched to a gene: 3. Germline V lookup: CDR1 LGHDT, CDR2 YNNKEL (reference sequence). The CDR3, as DNA: TGTGCCAGCAGCCGACAGGGGAGTACTGAAGCTTTCTTT. Protein: CASSRQGSTEAFF.

This chain joins TRBV6-1 and TRBJ2-7; 12 nucleotides match TRBD2. After removal of 1 base from V and 3 bases from J, the junction contained 4 bases not matched to a gene. The CDR3 loop spans 16 amino acids. Germline V lookup: CDR1 MNHNS, CDR2 SASEGT. Here the CDR3 DNA reads TGTGCCAGCAGTGAAGGGGGGGGACTAGCGGGCTACGAGCAGTACGTC. This sequence encodes CASSEGGGLAGYEQYV.

CDR3: CASSLTANEQFF. CDR3 bases: TGTGCCAGCAGCTTGACTGCGAATGAGCAGTTCTTC. The V gene is TRBV7-6, the J gene TRBJ2-1; D remains unclear. Germline CDR1 reads SGHVS; CDR2 reads FNYEAQ. Trimming left V 3 bases short and J 7 bases short, with 7 bases between. The CDR3 loop spans 12 amino acids.

The V gene is TRBV10-3, the J gene TRBJ1-3; maybe TRBD1 (5 bases). Germline assignment: CDR1 ENHRY and CDR2 SYGVKD. Deletions cut 8 bases from V and 0 bases from J, with 11 bases between. This CDR3 is 14 amino acids long. Here the CDR3 reads CAISAGTSGNTIYF. CDR3 coding DNA: TGTGCCATCTCGGCGGGGACCTCTGGAAACACCATATATTTT.

The chain uses TRBV18 and TRBJ2-5; the D gene is possibly TRBD1 (5 bases). Germline CDR1 reads KGHSH; CDR2 reads LQKENI. There are 15 residues in the CDR3. Trimming shortened V by 0 bases and J by 2 bases, and 10 bases separated the two germline ends. This CDR3 is CASSPPQGFQETQYF. The CDR3 DNA reads as TGTGCCAGCTCACCACCTCAGGGATTTCAAGAGACCCAGTACTTC.

The chain employs TRBV11-1 and TRBJ1-2; 7 bases match TRBD1. There are 13 residues in the CDR3. CDR1 and CDR2 from the germline V gene are SGHAT and FQDESV (reference sequence). The V gene end was trimmed by 6 bases and the J gene end by 2 bases; junction bases not matched to a gene: 3. CDR3 residues: CASSRQGNYGYTF. The CDR3 DNA follows: TGTGCCAGCAGTCGACAGGGAAACTATGGCTACACCTTC.

Details on this clone: This specimen includes other DNA sequences encoding the same CDR3. This chain connects TRBV13 to TRBJ1-5, with 9 nucleotides matching TRBD1. The CDR3 length is 16 residues. Per germline, CDR1 PRHDT and CDR2 FYEKMQ (reference sequence). With 0 bases clipped from V and 3 bases from J, the junction kept 3 bases outside the gene matches. The CDR3 sequence is CASSLGQGALNQPQHF. The CDR3 bases are TGTGCCAGCAGCTTAGGACAGGGGGCACTCAATCAGCCCCAGCATTTT.

The J gene is TRBJ1-2, the V gene TRBV10-2; TRBD1 matches 9 bases. The germline V gene has CDR1 WSHSY and CDR2 SAAADI. This CDR3 spans 13 amino acids. J was trimmed by 6 bases and V by 4 bases; bases with no gene match: 3. This chain's CDR3 is CASSVGQGHGYTF. The CDR3 nucleotides are TGCGCCAGCAGTGTTGGACAGGGGCATGGCTACACCTTC.

The V gene is TRBV29-1, the J gene TRBJ2-3; D not resolved. The CDR3 consists of 14 residues. Germline V lookup: CDR1 SQVTM, CDR2 ANQGSEA. Trimming took off 6 bases at V and 2 bases at J, with 15 bases between the two ends. The CDR3 spells CSVQSRRITDTQYF. As DNA, the CDR3 is TGCAGCGTCCAGTCGAGGCGGATCACAGATACGCAGTATTTT.

The chain couples TRBV30 to TRBJ2-7, with 8 positions matching TRBD2. V lost 8 bases to trimming and J lost 3 bases; unmatched junction nucleotides: 6. Germline CDR1 is GTSNPN and CDR2 is SVGIG (reference sequence). This CDR3 is 12 amino acids long. This CDR3 reads CARGSGSYEQYF. CDR3 coding DNA: TGTGCCAGGGGGAGCGGGAGCTACGAGCAGTACTTC. The full variable domain, rest sourced from reference TRBV30 and TRBJ2-7, is SQTIHQWPATLVQPVGSPLSLECTVEGTSNPNLYWYRQAAGRGLQLLFYSVGIGQISSEVPQNLSASRPQDRQFILSSKKLLLSDSGFYLCARGSGSYEQYFGPGTRLTVT.

The chain uses TRBV6-2 or TRBV6-3 and TRBJ2-7, with D possibly TRBD2 on 6 matching bases. CDR1 is MNHEY and CDR2 is SVGEGT in the germline V gene. There are 14 residues in the CDR3. Trimming took off 5 bases at V and 0 bases at J, with 11 bases between the two ends. CDR3 DNA: TGTGCCAGCAGTAGGGGACTTAACTCCTACGAGCAGTACTTC. It translates to CASSRGLNSYEQYF.

The chain couples TRBV5-1 to TRBJ1-2; TRBD1 agrees at 10 bases. V dropped 4 bases and J dropped 3; count of bases not matched to a gene: 15. The CDR3 is 18 residues long. The germline V gene encodes CDR1 SGHRS and CDR2 YFSETQ. Here the CDR3 reads CASSQPRPGTGVYYGYTF. CDR3 DNA: TGCGCCAGCAGCCAACCCAGACCCGGGACAGGGGTTTACTATGGCTACACCTTC.